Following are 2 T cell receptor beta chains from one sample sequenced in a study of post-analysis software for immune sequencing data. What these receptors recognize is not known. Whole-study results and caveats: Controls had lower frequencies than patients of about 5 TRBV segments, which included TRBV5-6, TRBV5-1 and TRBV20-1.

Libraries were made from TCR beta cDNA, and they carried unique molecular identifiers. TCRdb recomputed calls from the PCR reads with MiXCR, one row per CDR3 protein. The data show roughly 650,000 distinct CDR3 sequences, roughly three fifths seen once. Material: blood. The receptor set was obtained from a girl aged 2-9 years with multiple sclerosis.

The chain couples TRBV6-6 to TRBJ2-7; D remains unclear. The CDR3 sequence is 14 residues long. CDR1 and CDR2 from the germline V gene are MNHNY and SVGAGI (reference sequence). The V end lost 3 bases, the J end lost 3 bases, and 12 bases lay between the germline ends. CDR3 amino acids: CASSYSAVFYEQYF. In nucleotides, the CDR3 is TGTGCCAGCAGTTATTCGGCGGTATTCTACGAGCAGTACTTC.

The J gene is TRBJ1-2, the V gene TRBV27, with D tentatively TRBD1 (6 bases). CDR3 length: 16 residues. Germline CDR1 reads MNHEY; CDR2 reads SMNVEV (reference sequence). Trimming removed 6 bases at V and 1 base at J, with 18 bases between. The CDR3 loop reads CASSLSAGEVNYGYTF. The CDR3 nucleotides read TGTGCCAGCAGCCTCTCTGCAGGGGAGGTTAACTATGGCTACACCTTC.